These 24 T cell receptor beta chains share one sample of origin, sequenced in a study of follicular helper T cells after annual influenza vaccination. Time point described: 2015-2016 season, pre-vaccination. Sequencing was performed with immunoSEQ multiplex PCR; in TCRdb, only in-frame clones are kept and a portion is missing. This table has roughly 15,000 clones, about 77% appearing once. The specimen was CXCR5- memory CD4+ T cells sorted from blood, collected on the day of influenza vaccination. These receptors all stem from an adult who received the influenza vaccine.

This clone occurred a few times. One end of the junction does not line up with germline, which may come from a read error. V usage is TRBV2 and J usage is TRBJ2-7, with a tentative D call TRBD2 (6 bases). Germline V lookup: CDR1 SNHLY, CDR2 FYNNEI. The CDR3 loop spans 14 amino acids. The CDR3 region is CASQAGLTTYAQYF. CDR3 sequence (DNA): TGTGCCAGTCAAGCAGGACTAACCACCTACGCGCAGTACTTC.

CDR3 in amino acids: CAWSDSSYNSPLHF. The CDR3 coding sequence is TGTGCCTGGAGCGACAGCTCCTATAATTCACCCCTCCACTTT. This chain uses TRBV30 with TRBJ1-6, with D possibly TRBD1 on 5 matching bases. The CDR3 loop spans 14 amino acids. The V gene's germline CDR1 is GTSNPN and CDR2 SVGIG (reference sequence). Trimming pared 3 bases from V and 0 bases from J, leaving 6 bases between.

The chain employs TRBV12-5 and TRBJ1-1; 7 nucleotides align to TRBD1. The junction had 4 bases not matched to a gene; V was cut back by 5 bases and J by 10 bases. CDR1 is LGHNT and CDR2 is FRNRAP in the germline V gene. The CDR3 runs to 11 residues. The chain's CDR3 is CASGGDRGAFF. The CDR3 region has the DNA TGTGCTAGTGGTGGGGACAGAGGAGCTTTCTTT. Full variable domain (rest looked up from reference TRBV12-5 and TRBJ1-1): DARVTQTPRHKVTEMGQEVTMRCQPILGHNTVFWYRQTMMQGLELLAYFRNRAPLDDSGMPKDRFSAEMPDATLATLKIQPSEPRDSAVYFCASGGDRGAFFGQGTRLTVV.

V usage is TRBV11-3 and J usage is TRBJ2-3; D not certain. Germline CDR1 SGHNT, CDR2 YENEEA. The CDR3 has 14 residues. V shed 0 bases and J shed 2 bases, with 6 bases lying between them. CDR3 DNA sequence: TGTGCCAGCAGCTTAGATACCAACACAGATACGCAGTATTTT. It specifies CASSLDTNTDTQYF. The complete variable domain, with remaining parts taken from reference TRBV11-3 and TRBJ2-3, reads EAGVVQSPRYKIIEKKQPVAFWCNPISGHNTLYWYLQNLGQGPELLIRYENEEAVDDSQLPKDRFSAERLKGVDSTLKIQPAELGDSAVYLCASSLDTNTDTQYFGPGTRLTVL.

This chain uses TRBV7-2 with TRBJ1-1; D ambiguous. Germline V CDR1 and CDR2: SGHTA, FQGNSA. This CDR3 comprises 14 residues. The CDR3 DNA reads TGTGCTATCCACGAGGCGAAGATGAACACTGAAGCTTTCTTT. This translates into CAIHEAKMNTEAFF.

The V gene is TRBV2, the J gene TRBJ2-1, with 10 bases matching TRBD2. The CDR3 loop spans 16 amino acids. Germline V gene lookup returns CDR1 SNHLY and CDR2 FYNNEI. The V gene end was trimmed by 0 bases and the J gene end by 7 bases; junction bases not matched to a gene: 6. The CDR3 region is CASSEASLAGLNEQFF. In DNA, the CDR3 is TGTGCCAGCAGTGAAGCGTCACTAGCGGGGCTTAATGAGCAGTTCTTC.

This chain uses TRBV6-5 with TRBJ1-2; no definite D call. CDR3 length: 12 residues. V was cut by 6 bases and J by 2 bases, with 7 bases left in between. Germline values: CDR1 MNHEY, CDR2 SVGAGI. The CDR3 sequence: CASRFGNYGYTF. Here the CDR3 DNA reads TGTGCCAGCAGGTTCGGGAACTATGGCTACACCTTC.

The chain joins TRBV7-9 to TRBJ2-3, with 11 bases that match TRBD1. The CDR3 spans 15 residues. Germline CDR1 SEHNR, CDR2 FQNEAQ (reference sequence). V shed 5 bases, J shed 4 bases, and the junction held 5 bases outside the gene matches. The CDR3 DNA sequence: TGTGCCAGCAGCACGGGACAGGGGGGCGCAGATACGCAGTATTTT. It is translated as CASSTGQGGADTQYF. Complete variable domain (other parts from reference TRBV7-9 and TRBJ2-3): DTGVSQNPRHKITKRGQNVTFRCDPISEHNRLYWYRQTLGQGPEFLTYFQNEAQLEKSRLLSDRFSAERPKGSFSTLEIQRTEQGDSAMYLCASSTGQGGADTQYFGPGTRLTVL.

The chain recombines TRBV5-1 with TRBJ2-2, with 12 bases matching TRBD1. The germline V gene encodes CDR1 SGHRS and CDR2 YFSETQ. V shed 10 bases and J 6 bases; nucleotides not matched to a gene: 7. The CDR3 covers 14 residues. DNA of the CDR3: TGCGCCGGTTCGGGACAGGGGGCGTCCGGGGAGCTGTTTTTT. Protein sequence: CAGSGQGASGELFF.

This sequence joins TRBV5-4 and TRBJ1-4; 11 positions agree with TRBD1. The germline gives CDR1 SGHNT, CDR2 YYREEE (reference sequence). Losses at the gene ends were 4 bases for V and 8 bases for J; bases not matched to a gene: 7. The CDR3 loop spans 15 amino acids. In DNA, the CDR3 is TGTGCCAGCAGCCTGACCGGGACAGGGGGAGAAAAACTGTTTTTT. It encodes CASSLTGTGGEKLFF.

V and J are TRBV5-1 and TRBJ2-1, with D tentatively TRBD2 (6 bases). The CDR3 has 15 residues. Trimming removed 0 bases from V and 8 bases from J, with 15 bases in between. Germline values: CDR1 SGHRS, CDR2 YFSETQ. CDR3 protein: CASSLDGPPGDEQFF. CDR3 nucleotides: TGCGCCAGCAGCTTGGATGGGCCCCCGGGGGATGAGCAGTTCTTC.

This clone was seen a handful of times. J is TRBJ1-5 and V is TRBV2; D is unclear. V shed 3 bases and J shed 3 bases, with 9 bases lying between them. Germline V gene data show CDR1 as SNHLY and CDR2 as FYNNEI. The CDR3 length is 14 residues. DNA for the CDR3: TGTGCCAGCAGTGATTGGGAACTCAATCAGCCCCAGCATTTT. Its translation: CASSDWELNQPQHF.

The gene calls are TRBV9 and TRBJ2-5; D not resolved. Trimming took 4 bases from V and 4 from J, leaving 8 bases between them. The CDR3 is 12 residues long. CDR1 SGDLS and CDR2 YYNGEE come from the germline V gene. CDR3: CASSTDTETQYF. The CDR3 DNA is TGTGCCAGCAGCACAGATACAGAGACCCAGTACTTC.

This chain connects TRBV18 to TRBJ2-7; a weak D match, TRBD2 (6 bases). Germline V gene sequence: CDR1 KGHSH, CDR2 LQKENI. The V and J ends lost 3 bases and 0 bases respectively, with 9 bases between them. The CDR3 extends over 14 amino acids. The CDR3 coding sequence is TGTGCCAGCTCACCCATCGGGAGCTCCTACGAGCAGTACTTC. It translates to CASSPIGSSYEQYF.

This clone was seen a single time. The chain recombines TRBV5-6 with TRBJ1-2; 8 bases line up with TRBD1. With V trimmed by 4 bases and J by 8 bases, 10 bases remained unmatched. The length of the CDR3 is 14 residues. The V gene's germline CDR1 is SGHDT and CDR2 YYEEEE. CDR3 DNA sequence: TGTGCCAGCAGCCTGGGACAGGCCCCGAGGGGCTACACCTTC. Residues: CASSLGQAPRGYTF. The full variable domain, rest sourced from reference TRBV5-6 and TRBJ1-2, is DAGVTQSPTHLIKTRGQQVTLRCSPKSGHDTVSWYQQALGQGPQFIFQYYEEEERQRGNFPDRFSGHQFPNYSSELNVNALLLGDSALYLCASSLGQAPRGYTFGSGTRLTVV.

The J gene is TRBJ2-5, the V gene TRBV5-1; no reliable D call. The germline gives CDR1 SGHRS, CDR2 YFSETQ. This CDR3 region has 16 residues. The V gene lost 0 bases and the J gene lost 4 bases, with 16 bases spanning the gap. CDR3 region: CASSLGSGSPLETQYF. In DNA, the CDR3 is TGCGCCAGCAGCTTGGGGTCAGGTAGTCCCTTAGAGACCCAGTACTTC.

The chain recombines TRBV7-2 with TRBJ2-7; 10 nucleotides line up with TRBD2. This CDR3 is built from 15 residues. V lost 6 bases and J lost 1; bases outside the gene matches: 6. The germline CDR1 and CDR2 sequences are SGHTA and FQGNSA. The CDR3 reads CASSSGLAESYEQYF. The CDR3 DNA follows: TGTGCCAGCAGTTCAGGACTAGCGGAGTCCTACGAGCAGTACTTC. The variable domain in full, with the rest retrieved from reference TRBV7-2 and TRBJ2-7, is GAGVSQSPSNKVTEKGKDVELRCDPISGHTALYWYRQSLGQGLEFLIYFQGNSAPDKSGLPSDRFSAERTGGSVSTLTIQRTQQEDSAVYLCASSSGLAESYEQYFGPGTRLTVT.

This chain links TRBV2 with TRBJ1-2; 10 bases fit TRBD1. CDR1 and CDR2 from the germline V gene are SNHLY and FYNNEI. V lost 6 bases to trimming and J lost 8 bases; unmatched junction nucleotides: 6. The CDR3 loop spans 13 amino acids. The CDR3 coding sequence is TGTGCCAGCAGAGCCGGGACAGGGGTCGGCTACACCTTC. It translates to CASRAGTGVGYTF.

The rearrangement joins TRBV15 to TRBJ1-1; no clear D. Deletions cut 1 base from V and 0 bases from J, with 6 bases between. Per the germline V gene, CDR1 is LNHNV and CDR2 is YYDKDF (reference sequence). The CDR3 loop spans 14 amino acids. CDR3 DNA sequence: TGTGCCACCAGCAGAGTCAGGATGAACACTGAAGCTTTCTTT. As protein: CATSRVRMNTEAFF.

The chain employs TRBV4-1 and TRBJ2-3; perhaps TRBD2 as D (6 bases). The CDR3 has 16 residues. V gave up 0 bases and J gave up 1 base, with 11 bases separating them. The germline V gene encodes CDR1 MGHRA and CDR2 YSYEKL. The CDR3 DNA follows: TGCGCCAGCAGCCAAGACGGGGGACCTCGCACAGATACGCAGTATTTT. Residues: CASSQDGGPRTDTQYF.

The rearrangement joins TRBV28 to TRBJ1-5, with TRBD1 as a possible D gene (6 bases). From germline, CDR1 is MDHEN and CDR2 SYDVKM. The CDR3 spans 14 residues. V was cut by 11 bases and J by 4 bases, with 18 bases left in between. CDR3 residues: CAAGRGGRNQPQHF. The CDR3 coding sequence is TGTGCCGCGGGCAGAGGGGGTCGTAATCAGCCCCAGCATTTT. The variable domain in full, completed from reference TRBV28 and TRBJ1-5, reads DVKVTQSSRYLVKRTGEKVFLECVQDMDHENMFWYRQDPGLGLRLIYFSYDVKMKEKGDIPEGYSVSREKKERFSLILESASTNQTSMYLCAAGRGGRNQPQHFGDGTRLSIL.

This clone has more than one count but fewer than ten. V is TRBV18 and J is TRBJ2-2; D is perhaps TRBD1 (5 bases). The CDR3 spans 14 residues. Deletions cut 3 bases from V and 3 bases from J, with 8 bases between. Germline loops: CDR1 KGHSH, CDR2 LQKENI. The CDR3 protein is CASSPTGDTGELFF. As DNA, the CDR3 is TGTGCCAGCTCACCTACAGGTGACACCGGGGAGCTGTTTTTT.

V and J are TRBV5-4 and TRBJ1-1; D remains ambiguous. Trimming took 3 bases from V and 1 from J, leaving 13 bases between them. Germline V gene sequence: CDR1 SGHNT, CDR2 YYREEE (reference sequence). This CDR3 is built from 15 residues. The CDR3 coding sequence is TGTGCCAGCAGCTCCTACAAGGATGGGAACACTGAAGCTTTCTTT. Translation: CASSSYKDGNTEAFF. Filled out from reference TRBV5-4 and TRBJ1-1, the complete variable domain reads ETGVTQSPTHLIKTRGQQVTLRCSSQSGHNTVSWYQQALGQGPQFIFQYYREEENGRGNFPPRFSGLQFPNYSSELNVNALELDDSALYLCASSSYKDGNTEAFFGQGTRLTVV.

This chain uses TRBV14 with TRBJ2-7; no definite D call. V dropped 0 bases and J dropped 9 bases, with 12 bases sitting between them. Looked up from germline, CDR1 is SGHDN and CDR2 is FVKESK. CDR3 length equals 13 residues. This CDR3 is CASSQELRTPQYF. For the CDR3, the DNA is TGTGCCAGCAGCCAAGAATTGCGCACTCCGCAGTACTTC.